What follows are 25 T cell receptor beta chains derived from one specimen sequenced in a study of high-grade serous ovarian cancer treatment subgroups. Tumor samples were taken before definitive surgery or chemotherapy. Measured with immunoSEQ multiplex PCR; TCRdb has only the in-frame clones, and not every one. The sample lists about 6,200 clones, more than 60% occurring once. Sequencing was done on a sample of tumor tissue. The receptors were gathered from a human donor with high-grade serous ovarian cancer.

This chain joins TRBV2 and TRBJ2-5; the D is unclear. The J call may be mistaken, given a closer DNA end match to TRBJ2-7. Germline-derived CDR1 and CDR2 are SNHLY and FYNNEI. This CDR3 region has 14 residues. The CDR3 bases are TGTGCCAGCTCTCCCCCAACGAACTCCTACGAGCAGTACTTC. It is translated as CASSPPTNSYEQYF.

This chain links TRBV5-1 with TRBJ2-7; D tentatively reads TRBD1 or TRBD2 (6 bases each). The germline V gene encodes CDR1 SGHRS and CDR2 YFSETQ. CDR3 length: 13 residues. V lost 6 bases and J lost 4, with 14 bases in between. The CDR3 region has the DNA TGCGCCAGCAAGGTAGAGGGGGGTTACGAGCAGTACTTC. It codes for CASKVEGGYEQYF. Full variable domain (rest looked up from reference TRBV5-1 and TRBJ2-7): KAGVTQTPRYLIKTRGQQVTLSCSPISGHRSVSWYQQTPGQGLQFLFEYFSETQRNKGNFPGRFSGRQFSNSRSEMNVSTLELGDSALYLCASKVEGGYEQYFGPGTRLTVT.

The rearrangement joins TRBV5-1 to TRBJ1-2; D gene uncertain. The germline V gene encodes CDR1 SGHRS and CDR2 YFSETQ. The V and J ends lost 1 base and 4 bases respectively, with 14 bases between them. The CDR3 loop spans 15 amino acids. CDR3 sequence (DNA): TGCGCCAGCAGCTTGTCAGTGGGTTTATCCTATGGCTACACCTTC. This sequence encodes CASSLSVGLSYGYTF.

The chain combines TRBV19 with TRBJ2-6, with D possibly called TRBD1 or TRBD2 (5 bases each). In germline, CDR1 is LNHDA, CDR2 SQIVND (reference sequence). The CDR3 sequence is 16 residues long. V lost 1 base and J lost 2, with 9 bases in between. The CDR3 DNA is TGTGCCAGTAGTATAGCCCCGGGGCCTGGGGCCAACGTCCTGACTTTC. It specifies CASSIAPGPGANVLTF.

This chain uses TRBV28 with TRBJ1-1, with D uncertain. Germline CDR1 is MDHEN and CDR2 is SYDVKM. The CDR3 sequence is 13 residues long. The germline V and J ends were trimmed by 5 bases and 5 bases, with 12 bases remaining between them. CDR3 coding DNA: TGTGCCAGCAGTCCCGCGTCGGGTACTGAAGCTTTCTTT. This encodes CASSPASGTEAFF.

The table lists this clone with a count of one. The V and J genes are TRBV19 and TRBJ1-2; no reliable D call. This CDR3 contains 12 residues. Germline V gene lookup returns CDR1 LNHDA and CDR2 SQIVND (reference sequence). Trimming removed 5 bases at V and 2 bases at J, with 6 bases between. The CDR3 spells CASSPENYGYTF. CDR3 DNA: TGTGCCAGTAGTCCGGAGAACTATGGCTACACCTTC.

The chain combines TRBV28 with TRBJ2-2; D perhaps matches TRBD1 (6 bases). The germline V and J ends were trimmed by 6 bases and 3 bases, with 14 bases remaining between them. This CDR3 spans 15 amino acids. The germline gives CDR1 MDHEN, CDR2 SYDVKM. The DNA for the CDR3 is TGTGCCAGCAGCCGAGGGGGAAGGGACACCGGGGAGCTGTTTTTT. Translation: CASSRGGRDTGELFF.

This sequence joins TRBV9 and TRBJ2-1; 8 nucleotides agree with TRBD2. There are 15 residues in the CDR3. The germline V gene encodes CDR1 SGDLS and CDR2 YYNGEE. The ends lost 3 bases at V and 2 bases at J; junction bases unmatched: 4. The CDR3 DNA reads as TGTGCCAGCAGCGCCACGGGGGGGACCTACAATGAGCAGTTCTTC. It codes for CASSATGGTYNEQFF.

The rearrangement uses TRBV4-1 and TRBJ2-3; 8 positions agree with TRBD2. Per the germline V gene, CDR1 is MGHRA and CDR2 is YSYEKL. Losses at the gene ends were 1 base for V and 5 bases for J; bases not matched to a gene: 5. This CDR3 comprises 15 residues. The CDR3, as DNA: TGCGCCAGCAGCCAAGCACGGCTAGCGGGAGATACGCAGTATTTT. This encodes CASSQARLAGDTQYF.

The chain links TRBV27 to TRBJ1-3, with TRBD1 as a possible D gene (5 bases). Trimming took off 6 bases at V and 3 bases at J, with 12 bases between the two ends. The CDR3 spans 14 residues. The germline V gene encodes CDR1 MNHEY and CDR2 SMNVEV (reference sequence). The CDR3, as DNA: TGTGCCAGCAGGCCTCGCAGGGATGGAAACACCATATATTTT. It specifies CASRPRRDGNTIYF.

A few counts support this clone. The chain employs TRBV2 and TRBJ2-2; no definite D call. This CDR3 spans 15 amino acids. Germline CDR1 is SNHLY and CDR2 is FYNNEI. Between the trimmed V and J ends, which lost 4 bases and 6 bases, there was a span of 15 bases. The CDR3 sequence: CASSVPRIGPGELFF. The CDR3 nucleotides are TGTGCCAGCAGTGTCCCCCGGATCGGTCCCGGGGAGCTGTTTTTT.

The chain uses TRBV18 and TRBJ1-1; perhaps TRBD1 as D (5 bases). The CDR3 spans 13 residues. Germline CDR1 and CDR2: KGHSH and LQKENI. V lost 6 bases and J 0 bases, leaving 8 bases between the germline ends. CDR3 nucleotide sequence: TGTGCCAGCTCCCGGGGGATGAACACTGAAGCTTTCTTT. Protein sequence: CASSRGMNTEAFF.

The genes are TRBV29-1 and TRBJ1-2; D is undetermined. With 8 bases removed from V and 1 base from J, the gap between germline ends came to 17 bases. CDR1 is SQVTM and CDR2 is ANQGSEA in the germline V gene. The CDR3 spans 14 residues. This CDR3 reads CSISRASFNYGYTF. The CDR3 nucleotides read TGCAGCATATCTCGGGCCTCCTTTAACTATGGCTACACCTTC.

The gene calls are TRBV2 and TRBJ1-2; the D gene is possibly TRBD1 (5 bases). V lost 4 bases and J lost 7, with 16 bases in between. CDR1 SNHLY and CDR2 FYNNEI come from the germline V gene. This CDR3 is built from 14 residues. The CDR3: CASSGDGGVGGYTF. For the CDR3, the DNA is TGTGCCAGCAGTGGGGACGGGGGAGTGGGTGGCTACACCTTC.

The chain combines TRBV30 with TRBJ2-7; 9 nucleotides line up with TRBD1. The length of the CDR3 is 14 residues. V was clipped by 2 bases and J by 5 bases; unmatched bases: 7. Germline V CDR1 and CDR2: GTSNPN, SVGIG (reference sequence). The CDR3 DNA reads as TGTGCCTGGAGTCCCGGGACAGGGTTTCACGAGCAGTACTTC. This translates into CAWSPGTGFHEQYF.

This clone has just a few counts. The rearrangement links TRBV28 to TRBJ2-1; weak D call: TRBD2 (5 bases). This CDR3 spans 15 amino acids. The V end lost 5 bases, the J end lost 7 bases, and 18 bases lay between the germline ends. CDR1 and CDR2 from the germline V gene are MDHEN and SYDVKM. The CDR3 region is CASSTPGLPGNEQFF. The CDR3 coding sequence is TGTGCCAGCAGTACCCCCGGCCTACCGGGAAATGAGCAGTTCTTC. Complete variable domain (other parts from reference TRBV28 and TRBJ2-1): DVKVTQSSRYLVKRTGEKVFLECVQDMDHENMFWYRQDPGLGLRLIYFSYDVKMKEKGDIPEGYSVSREKKERFSLILESASTNQTSMYLCASSTPGLPGNEQFFGPGTRLTVL.

This clone was seen just once. DNA of the CDR3: TGTGCCAGCAGTCCCCCGGGGCACGAGCAGTACTTC. This codes for CASSPPGHEQYF. The chain carries TRBV28 and TRBJ2-5; D could derive from TRBD1 or TRBD2 (5 bases each). Gene TRBJ2-7 matches the end of the DNA better, so the J call may be wrong. The CDR3 loop spans 12 amino acids. Germline V lookup: CDR1 MDHEN, CDR2 SYDVKM.

This clone was seen a handful of times. Other nucleotide sequences from this sample produce the same CDR3. The genes are TRBV7-9 and TRBJ1-5, with D unclear. V was clipped by 1 base and J by 7 bases, with 5 bases between them. This CDR3 contains 12 residues. The germline V gene encodes CDR1 SEHNR and CDR2 FQNEAQ (reference sequence). CDR3 region: CASSLGSQPQHF. As DNA, the CDR3 is TGTGCCAGCAGCTTAGGGAGCCAGCCCCAGCATTTT.

This clone was detected once. The chain couples TRBV6-1 to TRBJ2-1; D gene unclear. CDR1 and CDR2 (germline): MNHNS, SASEGT. The CDR3 has 14 amino acids. Trimming left V 2 bases short and J 2 bases short, with 7 bases between. In DNA, the CDR3 is TGTGCCAGCAGTGAACGCGGACCCTACAATGAGCAGTTCTTC. Its protein product is CASSERGPYNEQFF.

The rearrangement uses TRBV6-4 and TRBJ2-3; 8 nucleotides align to TRBD2. The CDR3 loop spans 14 amino acids. From germline, CDR1 is MRHNA and CDR2 SNTAGT. V was pared by 5 bases and J by 10 bases, with 11 bases of the junction left unmatched. The CDR3 is CASSQQAGGTAQYF. CDR3 in DNA: TGTGCCAGCAGTCAACAGGCGGGGGGAACGGCGCAGTATTTT.

The V and J genes are TRBV19 and TRBJ2-5, with 12 bases lining up with TRBD2. This CDR3 spans 19 amino acids. Looked up from germline, CDR1 is LNHDA and CDR2 is SQIVND (reference sequence). V shed 4 bases and J 4 bases; nucleotides not matched to a gene: 16. CDR3 coding DNA: TGTGCCAGTAGTACGTTACTAGCGGGGGGCCCTATCGCCCCAGAGACCCAGTACTTC. Protein sequence: CASSTLLAGGPIAPETQYF.

The chain employs TRBV7-8 and TRBJ2-3; D is undetermined. CDR3 length: 14 amino acids. Germline CDR1 SGHVS, CDR2 FQNEAQ. Trimming stripped 2 bases from V and 1 base from J, with 7 bases between. CDR3 in amino acids: CASSLRSGTDTQYF. In DNA, the CDR3 is TGTGCCAGCAGCTTAAGGTCCGGCACAGATACGCAGTATTTT.

This sequence joins TRBV30 and TRBJ2-1; perhaps TRBD2 as D (6 bases). This CDR3 comprises 13 residues. Germline lookup yields CDR1 GTSNPN and CDR2 SVGIG (reference sequence). The ends were cut back, 3 bases at V and 10 bases at J, with 16 bases in the middle. The CDR3 loop reads CAWSASRGVEQFF. The CDR3 coding sequence is TGTGCCTGGAGCGCTTCGCGGGGAGTGGAGCAGTTCTTC.

The chain carries TRBV7-6 and TRBJ2-3; 11 bases match TRBD2. The V gene end was trimmed by 2 bases and the J gene end by 1 base; junction bases not matched to a gene: 14. The CDR3 has 20 amino acids. CDR1 and CDR2 from the germline V gene are SGHVS and FNYEAQ. Here the CDR3 reads CASSLSPRLAGGGGTDTQYF. The CDR3 DNA reads TGTGCCAGCAGCTTAAGCCCCCGGCTAGCGGGGGGTGGGGGCACAGATACGCAGTATTTT.

The chain joins TRBV11-1 to TRBJ2-7, with 8 bases fitting TRBD1. The junction had 10 bases not matched to a gene; V was cut back by 4 bases and J by 5 bases. Germline V CDR1 and CDR2: SGHAT, FQDESV (reference sequence). CDR3 length equals 15 residues. CDR3 bases: TGTGCCAGCAGCTCACCGACAGGGGTAGGCGACGAGCAGTACTTC. It translates to CASSSPTGVGDEQYF. Based on the CDR3 plus reference TRBV11-1 and TRBJ2-7, the full variable domain is EAEVAQSPRYKITEKSQAVAFWCDPISGHATLYWYRQILGQGPELLVQFQDESVVDDSQLPKDRFSAERLKGVDSTLKIQPAELGDSAMYLCASSSPTGVGDEQYFGPGTRLTVT.